The T cell receptor beta chain under discussion was sequenced for a study of T cells in Graves' hyperthyroidism and ophthalmopathy. CDR3 size: 16 residues. With V trimmed by 2 bases and J by 4 bases, 3 bases remained unmatched. The germline V gene has CDR1 SGHVS and CDR2 FNYEAQ. This clonotype came up a few times. Its antigen is as yet unknown. Amplified regions were TCR beta CDR3 sequences from RNA transcripts. First-round RT-PCR with HTBI primers amplified the TCR CDR3 region. TCRdb itself ran the multiplex PCR reads through MiXCR, one entry per CDR3 protein. The data contain 500,000 to 750,000 distinct CDR3 sequences, 15% to 19% of them seen just once; the ten biggest clones take up around 7.8%. Among the patients, aged 18 to 65, hyperthyroidism was newly diagnosed and had lasted under 2 months. Patients having uncontrolled infection, another autoimmune disease, pregnancy or lactation were not included.

Findings and limits, study-wide: Expanded thyroid clonotypes (above 0.001) were mostly also found in blood. Patients with ophthalmopathy were separated from those with stable hyperthyroidism by a 13 V-J model.

The sequencing sample was made of blood. The receptor was isolated from a woman aged 25 to 45 with Graves' hyperthyroidism. The rearrangement links TRBV7-6 to TRBJ2-2, with 11 bases aligning to TRBD2. CDR3 loop: CASSLLAGGVTGELFF. The CDR3 coding sequence is TGTGCCAGCAGCTTACTAGCGGGAGGTGTCACCGGGGAGCTGTTTTTT.